The 17 T cell receptor beta chains presented below share a single source sample, sequenced in a study of T cell clones after liver transplantation. Some clones are missing from TCRdb's copy, which holds only in-frame ones; the method was immunoSEQ multiplex PCR. The sample consists of around 78,000 clones, approximately 82% of them appearing once. The source was CD4+ T cells from blood, collected at the 22-month timepoint. All receptors derive from a human patient who received a liver transplant. Some T cells could come from the graft donor.

The V and J genes are TRBV28 and TRBJ2-7, with TRBD2 matching over 8 bases. The length of the CDR3 is 13 residues. Germline V lookup: CDR1 MDHEN, CDR2 SYDVKM. The V gene end was trimmed by 3 bases and the J gene end by 7 bases; junction bases not matched to a gene: 5. The CDR3 DNA sequence: TGTGCCAGCAGTTTCAAGCGGGAGAGTGAGCAGTACTTC. Protein product: CASSFKRESEQYF.

The rearrangement links TRBV2 to TRBJ1-6, with 8 bases that match TRBD1. From germline, CDR1 is SNHLY and CDR2 FYNNEI. This CDR3 has 16 residues. Trimming at V came to 2 bases and at J to 8 bases, leaving 8 bases not matched to a gene. DNA of the CDR3: TGTGCCAGCAGTGAACAGGGGGCAAGTTTGGATTCACCCCTCCACTTT. Translated: CASSEQGASLDSPLHF.

The J gene is TRBJ1-1, the V gene TRBV27; 11 nucleotides line up with TRBD1. Germline CDR1 reads MNHEY; CDR2 reads SMNVEV (reference sequence). Trimming at V came to 0 bases and at J to 4 bases, leaving 7 bases not matched to a gene. This CDR3 comprises 17 residues. This CDR3 is CASSLSRTGGWGTEAFF. The DNA of the CDR3 is TGTGCCAGCAGTTTATCGAGGACAGGGGGCTGGGGCACTGAAGCTTTCTTT.

V and J are TRBV5-4 and TRBJ1-2; D remains ambiguous. Trimming took off 2 bases at V and 5 bases at J, with 16 bases between the two ends. Germline CDR1 and CDR2: SGHNT and YYREEE (reference sequence). The CDR3 runs to 15 residues. CDR3 nucleotides: TGTGCCAGCAGCTTAGAACAGTTTGCGATTTATGGCTACACCTTC. This encodes CASSLEQFAIYGYTF.

The chain employs TRBV6-5 and TRBJ2-3, with D possibly TRBD1 on 6 matching bases. The V gene's germline CDR1 is MNHEY and CDR2 SVGAGI. Trimming took 9 bases from V and 0 from J, leaving 13 bases between them. This CDR3 region has 14 residues. The CDR3 here is CARNHRVSTDTQYF. The CDR3, as DNA: TGTGCCAGGAACCACAGGGTTAGCACAGATACGCAGTATTTT.

V gene TRBV7-3 combines with J gene TRBJ2-1; 7 positions match TRBD2. CDR3 length: 14 residues. The germline gives CDR1 SGHTA, CDR2 FQGTGA. After removal of 4 bases from V and 9 bases from J, the junction contained 9 bases not matched to a gene. The CDR3 region has the DNA TGTGCCAGCAGCTCGCGGGGGTTAGGTGGTGAGCAGTTCTTC. The encoded protein is CASSSRGLGGEQFF.

This clone is a singleton in its sample. The chain recombines TRBV7-3 with TRBJ1-1; D is unresolved. The CDR3 has 14 amino acids. Germline CDR1 and CDR2: SGHTA and FQGTGA. V was shortened by 0 bases and J by 4 bases, with 9 bases between the two germline ends. The CDR3 coding sequence is TGTGCCAGCAGCTTAACAGCTGAGGCCACTGAAGCTTTCTTT. This codes for CASSLTAEATEAFF.

This rearrangement joins TRBV2 to TRBJ1-3; D remains ambiguous. CDR1 is SNHLY, CDR2 FYNNEI, per germline. Trimming shortened V by 11 bases and J by 0 bases, and 14 bases separated the two germline ends. The CDR3 is made up of 14 amino acids. DNA of the CDR3: TGTGCCGGTTCCTCCGGAAACTCTGGAAACACCATATATTTT. It is translated as CAGSSGNSGNTIYF.

The rearrangement uses TRBV19 and TRBJ1-2; D remains unclear. The germline V and J ends were trimmed by 5 bases and 0 bases, with 7 bases remaining between them. CDR1 and CDR2 from the germline V gene are LNHDA and SQIVND (reference sequence). There are 13 residues in the CDR3. CDR3 protein: CASSGGPNYGYTF. In nucleotides, the CDR3 is TGTGCCAGTAGTGGCGGGCCTAACTATGGCTACACCTTC.

This chain links TRBV5-6 with TRBJ1-2, with 11 bases aligning to TRBD1. The CDR3 loop spans 15 amino acids. Trimming took 1 base from V and 6 from J; bases not matched to a gene: 5. Germline V gene lookup returns CDR1 SGHDT and CDR2 YYEEEE. CDR3 protein: CASSLYWDRGNGYTF. The CDR3 DNA is TGTGCCAGCAGCTTGTATTGGGACAGGGGGAATGGCTACACCTTC.

This clone was counted a few times. The rearrangement links TRBV6-5 to TRBJ1-1; tentatively, D is TRBD1 (5 bases). The CDR3 extends over 13 amino acids. V was pared by 11 bases and J by 3 bases, with 16 bases between. CDR1 is MNHEY and CDR2 is SVGAGI in the germline V gene. CDR3 sequence: CAAVRGSDTEAFF. The CDR3 DNA reads as TGTGCCGCAGTTCGGGGCTCGGACACTGAAGCTTTCTTT.

V is TRBV9 and J is TRBJ2-1; 10 bases map to TRBD2. The germline gives CDR1 SGDLS, CDR2 YYNGEE. The length of the CDR3 is 16 residues. The trim removed 4 bases at V and 7 bases at J, leaving 11 bases unmatched. This CDR3 reads CASSYKIAGGLNEQFF. CDR3 coding DNA: TGTGCCAGCAGCTATAAAATAGCGGGGGGCCTTAATGAGCAGTTCTTC.

The CDR3: CARSLYLLVGRNSPLHF. CDR3 nucleotide sequence: TGTGCCAGAAGCTTGTATTTACTGGTGGGTAGGAATTCACCCCTCCACTTT. The V and J genes are TRBV5-3 and TRBJ1-6, with D unclear. TRBV5-3 is annotated as an ORF whose role is uncertain. The ends were cut back, 1 base at V and 7 bases at J, with 18 bases in the middle. The CDR3 spans 17 residues.

The chain has TRBV7-3 and TRBJ1-1, with no clear D. The V gene's germline CDR1 is SGHTA and CDR2 FQGTGA. The V end was cut by 7 bases, the J end by 4 bases, with 16 bases between. CDR3 length equals 14 residues. CDR3 coding DNA: TGTGCCAGCACCACGTCGACCTCCAGCACTGAAGCTTTCTTT. It encodes CASTTSTSSTEAFF.

The V call is TRBV9, the J call TRBJ1-2, with 7 bases fitting TRBD1. The CDR3 extends over 15 amino acids. CDR1 SGDLS and CDR2 YYNGEE come from the germline V gene. Unmatched junction bases numbered 8, after V lost 4 bases and J lost 2 bases. In DNA, the CDR3 is TGTGCCAGCAGCAGGGACAGTAATATGAACTATGGCTACACCTTC. Residues: CASSRDSNMNYGYTF.

The V gene is TRBV4-1, the J gene TRBJ2-2; D gene ambiguous. Germline V gene data show CDR1 as MGHRA and CDR2 as YSYEKL. The ends were cut back, 5 bases at V and 7 bases at J, with 11 bases in the middle. CDR3 length equals 13 residues. The CDR3 loop is CASSVVNLGELFF. The DNA of the CDR3 is TGCGCCAGCAGCGTAGTAAATCTCGGGGAGCTGTTTTTT.

This rearrangement joins TRBV2 to TRBJ2-1, with 9 bases that match TRBD2. With 6 bases clipped from V and 10 bases from J, the junction kept 13 bases outside the gene matches. This CDR3 has 15 residues. CDR1 is SNHLY, CDR2 FYNNEI, per germline. The CDR3: CASRNSGLASREQFF. Written as DNA, the CDR3 is TGTGCCAGCAGAAATTCGGGACTAGCAAGTCGAGAGCAGTTCTTC.